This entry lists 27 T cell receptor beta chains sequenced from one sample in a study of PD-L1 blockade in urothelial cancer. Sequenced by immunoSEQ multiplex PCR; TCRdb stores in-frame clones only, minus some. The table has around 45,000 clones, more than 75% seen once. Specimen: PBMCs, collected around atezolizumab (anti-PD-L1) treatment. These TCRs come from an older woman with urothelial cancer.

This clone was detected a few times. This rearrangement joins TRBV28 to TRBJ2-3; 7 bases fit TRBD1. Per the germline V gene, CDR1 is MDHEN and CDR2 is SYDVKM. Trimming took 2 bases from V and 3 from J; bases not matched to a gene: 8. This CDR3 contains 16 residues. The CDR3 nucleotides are TGTGCCAGCAGTTTAATTCGACAGGGTGTAACAGATACGCAGTATTTT. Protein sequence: CASSLIRQGVTDTQYF.

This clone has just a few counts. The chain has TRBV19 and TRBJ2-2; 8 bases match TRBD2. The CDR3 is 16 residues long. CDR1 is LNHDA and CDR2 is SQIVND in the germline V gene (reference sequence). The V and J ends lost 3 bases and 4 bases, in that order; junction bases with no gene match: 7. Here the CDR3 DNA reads TGTGCCAGTAGTATCTCCGCGGGACTAGTCACCGGGGAGCTGTTTTTT. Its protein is CASSISAGLVTGELFF.

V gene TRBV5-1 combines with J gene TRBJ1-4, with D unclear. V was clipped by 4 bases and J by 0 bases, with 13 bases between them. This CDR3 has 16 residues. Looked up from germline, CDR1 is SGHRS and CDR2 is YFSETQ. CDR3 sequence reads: CASSPLFGATNEKLFF. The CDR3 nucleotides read TGCGCCAGCAGCCCCCTATTTGGAGCAACTAATGAAAAACTGTTTTTT.

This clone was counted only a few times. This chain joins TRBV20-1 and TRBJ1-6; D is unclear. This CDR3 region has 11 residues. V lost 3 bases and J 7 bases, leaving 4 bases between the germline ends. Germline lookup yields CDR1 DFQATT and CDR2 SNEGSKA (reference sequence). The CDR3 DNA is TGCAGTGCTAGCTCCAATTCACCCCTCCACTTT. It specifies CSASSNSPLHF.

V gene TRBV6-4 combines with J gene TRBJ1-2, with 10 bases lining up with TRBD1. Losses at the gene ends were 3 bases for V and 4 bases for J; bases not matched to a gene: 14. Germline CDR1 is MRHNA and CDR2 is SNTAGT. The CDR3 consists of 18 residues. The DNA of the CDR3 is TGTGCCAGCAGTGAAAGACAGGGGGCAAAGGCAGCTGTCTATGGCTACACCTTC. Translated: CASSERQGAKAAVYGYTF.

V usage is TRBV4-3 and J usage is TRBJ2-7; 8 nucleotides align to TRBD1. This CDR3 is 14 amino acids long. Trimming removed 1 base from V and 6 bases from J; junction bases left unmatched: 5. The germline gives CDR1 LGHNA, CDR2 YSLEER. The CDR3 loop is CASSQGRGPFEQYF. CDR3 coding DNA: TGCGCCAGCAGCCAAGGCAGGGGGCCCTTCGAGCAGTACTTC.

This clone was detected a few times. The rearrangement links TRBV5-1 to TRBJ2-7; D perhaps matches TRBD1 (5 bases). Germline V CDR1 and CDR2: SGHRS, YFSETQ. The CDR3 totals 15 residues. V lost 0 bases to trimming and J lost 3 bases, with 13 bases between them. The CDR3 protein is CASSLAPTDDYEQYF. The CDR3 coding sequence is TGCGCCAGCAGCTTGGCCCCGACAGACGACTACGAGCAGTACTTC. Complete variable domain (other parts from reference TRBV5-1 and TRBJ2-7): KAGVTQTPRYLIKTRGQQVTLSCSPISGHRSVSWYQQTPGQGLQFLFEYFSETQRNKGNFPGRFSGRQFSNSRSEMNVSTLELGDSALYLCASSLAPTDDYEQYFGPGTRLTVT.

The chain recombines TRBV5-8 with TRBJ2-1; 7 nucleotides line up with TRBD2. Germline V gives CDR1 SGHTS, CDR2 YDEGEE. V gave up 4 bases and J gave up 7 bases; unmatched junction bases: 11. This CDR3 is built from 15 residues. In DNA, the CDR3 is TGTGCCAGCAGCCGCGGACGGGGGGTTGGGAATGAGCAGTTCTTC. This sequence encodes CASSRGRGVGNEQFF.

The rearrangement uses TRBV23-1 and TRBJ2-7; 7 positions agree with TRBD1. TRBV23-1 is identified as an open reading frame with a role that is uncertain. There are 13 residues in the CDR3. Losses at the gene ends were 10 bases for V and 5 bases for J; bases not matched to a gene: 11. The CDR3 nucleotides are TGCGCCATCTCGAGACAGGGCGTCAACGAGCAGTACTTC. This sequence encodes CAISRQGVNEQYF.

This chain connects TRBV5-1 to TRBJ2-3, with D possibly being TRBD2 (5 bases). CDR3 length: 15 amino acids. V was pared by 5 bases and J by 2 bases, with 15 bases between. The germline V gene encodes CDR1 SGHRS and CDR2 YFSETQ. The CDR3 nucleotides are TGCGCCAGCAGTGACGTGAGGGCTCTCACAGATACGCAGTATTTT. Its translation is CASSDVRALTDTQYF.

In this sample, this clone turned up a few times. The CDR3 region has the DNA TGTGCCATCAGTGAGTCGGCTAGCGAGCAGTACTTC. It specifies CAISESASEQYF. The J gene is TRBJ2-7, the V gene TRBV10-3; D is uncertain. Trimming left V 0 bases short and J 6 bases short, with 6 bases between. Germline values: CDR1 ENHRY, CDR2 SYGVKD. This CDR3 contains 12 residues.

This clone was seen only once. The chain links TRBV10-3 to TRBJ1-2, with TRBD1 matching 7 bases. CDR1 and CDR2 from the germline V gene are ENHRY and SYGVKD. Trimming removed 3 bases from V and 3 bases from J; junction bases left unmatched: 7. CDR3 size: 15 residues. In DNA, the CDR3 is TGTGCCATCAGTGAAGGGCAGGGGGGCGACTATGGCTACACCTTC. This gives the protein CAISEGQGGDYGYTF.

The chain's CDR3 is CASSTSGRGVGELFF. CDR3 sequence (DNA): TGTGCCAGCAGTACTAGCGGAAGGGGAGTGGGGGAGCTGTTTTTT. The rearrangement links TRBV6-6 to TRBJ2-2; 8 nucleotides align to TRBD2. The germline gives CDR1 MNHNY, CDR2 SVGAGI (reference sequence). The CDR3 runs 15 residues. Trimming removed 5 bases from V and 8 bases from J; junction bases left unmatched: 10.

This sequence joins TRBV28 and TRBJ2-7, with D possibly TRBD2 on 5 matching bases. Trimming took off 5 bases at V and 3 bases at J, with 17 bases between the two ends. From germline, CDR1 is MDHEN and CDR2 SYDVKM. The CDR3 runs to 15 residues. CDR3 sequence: CASSEAGVRGYEQYF. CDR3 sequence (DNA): TGTGCCAGCAGTGAAGCCGGGGTTCGGGGCTACGAGCAGTACTTC. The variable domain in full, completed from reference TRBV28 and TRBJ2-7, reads DVKVTQSSRYLVKRTGEKVFLECVQDMDHENMFWYRQDPGLGLRLIYFSYDVKMKEKGDIPEGYSVSREKKERFSLILESASTNQTSMYLCASSEAGVRGYEQYFGPGTRLTVT.

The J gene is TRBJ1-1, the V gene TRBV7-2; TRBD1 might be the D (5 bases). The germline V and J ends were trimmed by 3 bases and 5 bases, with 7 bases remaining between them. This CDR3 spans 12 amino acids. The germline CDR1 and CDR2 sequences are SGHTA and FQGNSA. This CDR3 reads CASSFAGTEAFF. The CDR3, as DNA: TGTGCCAGCAGCTTTGCAGGGACTGAAGCTTTCTTT.

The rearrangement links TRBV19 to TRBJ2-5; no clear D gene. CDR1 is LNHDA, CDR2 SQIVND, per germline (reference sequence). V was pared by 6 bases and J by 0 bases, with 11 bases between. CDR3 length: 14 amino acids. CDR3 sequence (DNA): TGTGCCAGTAGCCCCGGTTCGTACCAAGAGACCCAGTACTTC. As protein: CASSPGSYQETQYF.

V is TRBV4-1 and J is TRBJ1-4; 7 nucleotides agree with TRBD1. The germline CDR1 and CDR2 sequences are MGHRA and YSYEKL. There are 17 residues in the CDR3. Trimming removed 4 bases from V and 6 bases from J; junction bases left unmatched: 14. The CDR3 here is CASSRSEGRGLYEKLFF. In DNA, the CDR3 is TGCGCCAGCAGCCGGAGTGAAGGCAGGGGGTTATATGAAAAACTGTTTTTT.

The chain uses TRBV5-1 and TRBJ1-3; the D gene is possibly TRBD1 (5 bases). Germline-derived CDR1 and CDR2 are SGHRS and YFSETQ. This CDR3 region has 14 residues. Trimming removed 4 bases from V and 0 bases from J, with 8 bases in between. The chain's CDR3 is CASSLTVSGNTIYF. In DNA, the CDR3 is TGCGCCAGCAGCCTGACAGTCTCTGGAAACACCATATATTTT.

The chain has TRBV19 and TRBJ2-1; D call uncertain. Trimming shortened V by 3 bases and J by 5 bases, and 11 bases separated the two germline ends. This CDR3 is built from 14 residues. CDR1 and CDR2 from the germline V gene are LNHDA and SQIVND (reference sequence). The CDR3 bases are TGTGCCAGTAGTATTGGAAGTGGGCACAATGAGCAGTTCTTC. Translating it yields CASSIGSGHNEQFF.

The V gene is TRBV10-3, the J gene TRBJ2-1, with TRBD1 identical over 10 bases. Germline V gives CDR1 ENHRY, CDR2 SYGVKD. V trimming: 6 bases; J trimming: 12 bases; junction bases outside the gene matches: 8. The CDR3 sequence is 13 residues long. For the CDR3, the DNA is TGTGCCATCAGCCTAGACAGGGGGCGTGGGCAGTTCTTC. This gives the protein CAISLDRGRGQFF.

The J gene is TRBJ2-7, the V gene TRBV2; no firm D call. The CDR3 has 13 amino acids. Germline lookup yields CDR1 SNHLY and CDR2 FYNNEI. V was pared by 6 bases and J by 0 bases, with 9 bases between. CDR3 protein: CASRGRISYEQYF. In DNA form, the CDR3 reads TGTGCCAGCAGGGGCCGGATCTCCTACGAGCAGTACTTC.

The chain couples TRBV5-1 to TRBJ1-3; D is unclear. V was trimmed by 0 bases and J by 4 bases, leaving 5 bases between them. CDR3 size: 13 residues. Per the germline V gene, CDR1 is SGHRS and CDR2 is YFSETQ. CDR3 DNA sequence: TGCGCCAGCAGCTTGGATCAGGGAAACACCATATATTTT. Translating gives CASSLDQGNTIYF.

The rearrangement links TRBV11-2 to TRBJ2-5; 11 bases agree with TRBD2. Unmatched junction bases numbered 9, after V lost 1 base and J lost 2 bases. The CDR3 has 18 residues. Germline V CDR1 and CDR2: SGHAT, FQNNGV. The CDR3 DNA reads TGTGCCAGCAGCTTAGTTCGGCTAGCGGGGGGTACTCAAGAGACCCAGTACTTC. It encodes CASSLVRLAGGTQETQYF.

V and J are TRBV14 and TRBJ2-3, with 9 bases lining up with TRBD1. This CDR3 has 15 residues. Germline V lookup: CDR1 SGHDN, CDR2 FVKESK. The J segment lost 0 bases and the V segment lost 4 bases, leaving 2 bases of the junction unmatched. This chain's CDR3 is CASSPGTGSTDTQYF. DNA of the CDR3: TGTGCCAGCAGCCCAGGGACAGGGAGCACAGATACGCAGTATTTT.

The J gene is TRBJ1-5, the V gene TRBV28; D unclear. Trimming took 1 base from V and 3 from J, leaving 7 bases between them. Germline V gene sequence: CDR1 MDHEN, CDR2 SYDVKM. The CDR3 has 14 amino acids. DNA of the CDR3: TGTGCCAGCAGTTTATTCGCGGTCAATCAGCCCCAGCATTTT. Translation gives CASSLFAVNQPQHF.

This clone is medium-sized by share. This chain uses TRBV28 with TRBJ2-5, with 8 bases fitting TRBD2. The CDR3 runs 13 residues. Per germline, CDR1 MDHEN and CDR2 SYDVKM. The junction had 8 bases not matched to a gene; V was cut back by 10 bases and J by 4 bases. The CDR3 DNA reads TGTGCCACCGGGGGGGTCAGTGGAGAGACCCAGTACTTC. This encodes CATGGVSGETQYF. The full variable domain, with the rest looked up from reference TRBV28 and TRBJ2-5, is DVKVTQSSRYLVKRTGEKVFLECVQDMDHENMFWYRQDPGLGLRLIYFSYDVKMKEKGDIPEGYSVSREKKERFSLILESASTNQTSMYLCATGGVSGETQYFGPGTRLLVL.

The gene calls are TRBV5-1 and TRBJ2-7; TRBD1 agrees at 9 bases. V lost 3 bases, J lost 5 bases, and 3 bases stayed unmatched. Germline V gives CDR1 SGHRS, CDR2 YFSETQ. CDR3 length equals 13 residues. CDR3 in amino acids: CASSYRQGDEQYF. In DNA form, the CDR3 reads TGCGCCAGCAGCTATCGACAGGGGGACGAGCAGTACTTC.